The clone carrying this TCR beta chain was observed a few times. Combining a sample-barcoded 5' primer with a J-beta primer mix, a second PCR ran for about 6 to 12 cycles. In TCRdb, the 5' RACE reads were re-called with MiXCR into one record per CDR3 protein. This table has around 850,000 distinct CDR3 sequences, 35% to 40% appearing once. The data originate from a study of blood T cells in healthy people across ages. Germline-derived CDR1 and CDR2 are DFQATT and SNEGSKA (reference sequence). The CDR3 contains 14 residues. V was pared by 1 base and J by 5 bases, with 12 bases between. The sequencing sample was made of blood. The TCR comes from a young man in good health. V and J are TRBV20-1 and TRBJ1-5; tentative D call: TRBD1 (5 bases). CDR3 loop: CSARGGTADQPQHF. The CDR3 DNA sequence: TGCAGTGCTAGAGGGGGGACGGCTGATCAGCCCCAGCATTTT.